A single sample is the source of the 25 T cell receptor beta chains below, sequenced in a study of T cells after yellow fever vaccination. Each CDR3 protein is one row after TCRdb ran MiXCR on the 5' RACE reads. The sample consists of approximately 170,000 distinct CDR3 sequences, approximately 9.9% of them appearing once. Sequencing used CD8+ T cells sorted from PBMCs, obtained 15 days after the yellow fever booster vaccination. These receptors were taken from a man aged 18 to 29 who received the YFV17D yellow fever vaccine.

The gene calls are TRBV4-3 and TRBJ2-5, with 7 nucleotides matching TRBD2. The germline V gene has CDR1 LGHNA and CDR2 YSLEER. With 1 base clipped from V and 7 bases from J, the junction kept 15 bases outside the gene matches. This CDR3 has 17 amino acids. The CDR3 spells CASSQGKGAGESGTQYF. The CDR3 bases are TGCGCCAGCAGCCAAGGGAAAGGTGCGGGGGAATCCGGGACCCAGTACTTC.

V gene TRBV6-5 combines with J gene TRBJ1-2, with D perhaps TRBD1 (5 bases). V shed 6 bases and J shed 4 bases, with 24 bases lying between them. The CDR3 is 17 residues long. Looked up from germline, CDR1 is MNHEY and CDR2 is SVGAGI. Here the CDR3 reads CASSRIRDLPPSYGYTF. The CDR3 DNA reads TGTGCCAGCAGCCGGATCCGGGACCTTCCTCCCTCCTATGGCTACACCTTC.

This rearrangement joins TRBV9 to TRBJ2-2; 13 nucleotides match TRBD2. The CDR3 is 19 amino acids. Germline-derived CDR1 and CDR2 are SGDLS and YYNGEE. Unmatched junction bases numbered 11, after V lost 4 bases and J lost 2 bases. CDR3 in DNA: TGTGCCAGCAGCCCCAGCCCACTAGCGGGGGGGCCAAACACCGGGGAGCTGTTTTTT. This codes for CASSPSPLAGGPNTGELFF.

This sequence joins TRBV7-3 and TRBJ2-7; no clear D gene. With 1 base removed from V and 7 bases from J, the gap between germline ends came to 11 bases. Germline V gene data show CDR1 as SGHTA and CDR2 as FQGTGA. The CDR3 contains 13 residues. The CDR3 nucleotides are TGTGCCAGCAGCTTAAACGCGGTTGATGAGCAGTACTTC. Amino acid sequence: CASSLNAVDEQYF. The full variable domain, completed using reference TRBV7-3 and TRBJ2-7, is GAGVSQTPSNKVTEKGKYVELRCDPISGHTALYWYRQSLGQGPEFLIYFQGTGAADDSGLPNDRFFAVRPEGSVSTLKIQRTERGDSAVYLCASSLNAVDEQYFGPGTRLTVT.

This clonotype turned up a few times. The chain has TRBV20-1 and TRBJ2-2; no clear D. The CDR3 is 14 amino acids. Germline values: CDR1 DFQATT, CDR2 SNEGSKA (reference sequence). Trimming left V 0 bases short and J 3 bases short, with 8 bases between. This chain's CDR3 is CSARESVYTGELFF. CDR3 nucleotide sequence: TGCAGTGCTAGAGAGTCCGTTTACACCGGGGAGCTGTTTTTT.

This clonotype was counted many times. The chain employs TRBV5-6 and TRBJ2-7, with D perhaps matching TRBD1 (5 bases). The germline CDR1 and CDR2 sequences are SGHDT and YYEEEE. CDR3 size: 12 residues. The V gene lost 2 bases and the J gene lost 4 bases, with 7 bases spanning the gap. The CDR3 here is CASSFQGYEQYV. CDR3 nucleotide sequence: TGTGCCAGCAGCTTCCAGGGTTACGAGCAGTACGTC.

The chain recombines TRBV7-3 with TRBJ1-1, with D perhaps matching TRBD1 (5 bases). In germline, CDR1 is SGHTA, CDR2 FQGTGA. V was shortened by 3 bases and J by 7 bases, with 9 bases between the two germline ends. The CDR3 sequence is 12 residues long. CDR3 sequence: CASSFRGGEAFF. DNA for the CDR3: TGTGCCAGCAGCTTTAGGGGCGGTGAAGCTTTCTTT.

This clonotype was recorded at least ten times. The V call is TRBV9, the J call TRBJ1-3; D call uncertain. Looked up from germline, CDR1 is SGDLS and CDR2 is YYNGEE. There are 14 residues in the CDR3. Between the trimmed V and J ends, which lost 3 bases and 4 bases, there was a span of 11 bases. Written as DNA, the CDR3 is TGTGCCAGCAGCGCCCCTGGGTTCGGAAACACCATATATTTT. Residues: CASSAPGFGNTIYF.

The V gene is TRBV2, the J gene TRBJ2-1; D not resolved. Deletions cut 7 bases from V and 2 bases from J, with 12 bases between. The CDR3 sequence is 14 residues long. CDR1 is SNHLY and CDR2 is FYNNEI in the germline V gene. As DNA, the CDR3 is TGTGCCAGCAAGGGAAGGGTCCCCTACAATGAGCAGTTCTTC. Translating gives CASKGRVPYNEQFF.

The CDR3 is CASSYLAGGFYNEQFF. The CDR3 DNA reads TGTGCCAGCAGCTACCTAGCCGGGGGGTTTTACAATGAGCAGTTCTTC. The J gene is TRBJ2-1, the V gene TRBV7-8; TRBD2 agrees at 7 bases. Trimming removed 4 bases from V and 4 bases from J; junction bases left unmatched: 10. Germline CDR1 reads SGHVS; CDR2 reads FQNEAQ. The length of the CDR3 is 16 residues.

This clonotype has only a few counts. The V and J genes are TRBV29-1 and TRBJ1-2, with D unresolved. Germline V gene lookup returns CDR1 SQVTM and CDR2 ANQGSEA. The CDR3 consists of 16 residues. V was pared by 1 base and J by 2 bases, with 17 bases between. The CDR3 loop is CSVEAEVYGNNYGYTF. The CDR3 DNA is TGCAGCGTTGAAGCGGAGGTTTATGGGAACAACTATGGCTACACCTTC.

This clonotype showed up just a few times. This chain links TRBV29-1 with TRBJ1-2; no definite D call. CDR1 SQVTM and CDR2 ANQGSEA come from the germline V gene. The ends were cut back, 4 bases at V and 4 bases at J, with 10 bases in the middle. CDR3 length: 12 residues. CDR3: CSVVGISYGYTF. The CDR3 DNA reads TGCAGCGTTGTGGGTATTAGCTATGGCTACACCTTC.

This clonotype has more than one count but fewer than ten. The chain is built from TRBV29-1 and TRBJ2-1; tentatively, D is TRBD1 (5 bases). The germline V and J ends were trimmed by 0 bases and 10 bases, with 10 bases remaining between them. This CDR3 has 12 amino acids. Germline lookup yields CDR1 SQVTM and CDR2 ANQGSEA. This CDR3 reads CSVEDRAGEQFF. CDR3 in DNA: TGCAGCGTTGAAGACAGGGCTGGCGAGCAGTTCTTC.

This clonotype was seen a handful of times. This sequence joins TRBV6-5 and TRBJ2-7; possible D gene TRBD1, 5 bases. V lost 6 bases, J lost 6 bases, and 15 bases lay in between. The CDR3 contains 13 residues. The germline CDR1 and CDR2 sequences are MNHEY and SVGAGI. The CDR3 reads CASRLSAGSEQYV. The CDR3 DNA reads TGTGCCAGCAGACTTTCGGCAGGGTCCGAGCAGTACGTC.

This clonotype was counted only a few times. J is TRBJ1-2 and V is TRBV15, with a possible D match to TRBD1 (5 bases). The CDR3 has 13 amino acids. CDR1 is LNHNV, CDR2 YYDKDF, per germline (reference sequence). V was pared by 7 bases and J by 2 bases, with 11 bases between. CDR3 protein: CATKPDSNYGYTF. In nucleotides, the CDR3 is TGTGCCACCAAGCCCGACAGCAACTATGGCTACACCTTC.

This clonotype was detected ten times or more. This chain links TRBV14 with TRBJ2-5; D remains unclear. The CDR3 contains 14 residues. Germline CDR1 SGHDN, CDR2 FVKESK. The V end lost 1 base, the J end lost 5 bases, and 11 bases lay between the germline ends. This CDR3 reads CASSQGTSWETQYF. In nucleotides, the CDR3 is TGTGCCAGCAGCCAAGGAACCTCTTGGGAGACCCAGTACTTC.

In its sample, this clonotype was seen a few times. The chain links TRBV28 to TRBJ2-5; D ambiguous. The CDR3 consists of 15 residues. The V gene lost 6 bases and the J gene lost 3 bases, with 17 bases spanning the gap. Germline V gene lookup returns CDR1 MDHEN and CDR2 SYDVKM. CDR3 residues: CASSPGHVVEETQYF. The CDR3, as DNA: TGTGCCAGCAGCCCTGGGCATGTTGTGGAAGAGACCCAGTACTTC.

The chain is built from TRBV7-9 and TRBJ1-2; TRBD1 is a possible D gene (5 bases). Germline values: CDR1 SEHNR, CDR2 FQNEAQ (reference sequence). This CDR3 has 17 residues. V was clipped by 5 bases and J by 3 bases, with 22 bases between them. The CDR3 nucleotides read TGTGCCAGCAGCAGTCTACGAGCGGGGGTGGATGACTATGGCTACACCTTC. Its protein is CASSSLRAGVDDYGYTF.

This clonotype was seen more than once but under ten times. The chain joins TRBV9 to TRBJ2-1; TRBD2 aligns across 8 bases. CDR1 SGDLS and CDR2 YYNGEE come from the germline V gene. The junction had 1 base not matched to a gene; V was cut back by 5 bases and J by 6 bases. This CDR3 is 12 amino acids long. CDR3 coding DNA: TGTGCCAGCAGGGGACTAGGCAATGAGCAGTTCTTC. Encoded protein: CASRGLGNEQFF.

The rearrangement links TRBV29-1 to TRBJ1-2; TRBD1 matches at 8 bases. This CDR3 has 13 amino acids. V shed 4 bases and J 2 bases; nucleotides not matched to a gene: 3. Germline CDR1 SQVTM, CDR2 ANQGSEA. The CDR3 coding sequence is TGCAGCGTTGCTACAGGGGGGAACTATGGCTACACCTTC. Translation: CSVATGGNYGYTF.

This clonotype was seen only a few times. This chain connects TRBV9 to TRBJ2-4; 8 nucleotides match TRBD1. CDR1 SGDLS and CDR2 YYNGEE come from the germline V gene. The CDR3 runs to 15 residues. V dropped 3 bases and J dropped 5; count of bases not matched to a gene: 7. For the CDR3, the DNA is TGTGCCAGCAGCGGTAGGGGGACAGGCCAAAACATTCAGTACTTC. It encodes CASSGRGTGQNIQYF.

This clonotype showed up just a few times. The chain couples TRBV27 to TRBJ2-7; TRBD1 matches at 8 bases. V lost 4 bases to trimming and J lost 2 bases; unmatched junction nucleotides: 1. In germline, CDR1 is MNHEY, CDR2 SMNVEV (reference sequence). This CDR3 is 13 amino acids long. The CDR3 region has the DNA TGTGCCAGCAGTTCGACAGGGGCCTACGAGCAGTACTTC. This encodes CASSSTGAYEQYF.

This clonotype has just a few counts. This chain links TRBV4-3 with TRBJ1-4; 10 bases agree with TRBD1. This CDR3 spans 15 amino acids. In germline, CDR1 is LGHNA, CDR2 YSLEER. The trim removed 1 base at V and 8 bases at J, leaving 4 bases unmatched. For the CDR3, the DNA is TGCGCCAGCAGCCAAGGACAGGGGGCGTTGGAAAAACTGTTTTTT. Translating it yields CASSQGQGALEKLFF.

This clonotype was counted a single time. This chain links TRBV19 with TRBJ1-2; D remains unclear. The V end was cut by 10 bases, the J end by 4 bases, with 22 bases between. Germline V gives CDR1 LNHDA, CDR2 SQIVND (reference sequence). This CDR3 is 15 amino acids long. CDR3 nucleotides: TGTGCCACGGCATCCGGAACGGGCGGAATCTATGGCTACACCTTC. Amino acid sequence: CATASGTGGIYGYTF.

The rearrangement joins TRBV28 to TRBJ2-3, with 9 positions matching TRBD1. J was trimmed by 6 bases and V by 7 bases; bases with no gene match: 2. Germline values: CDR1 MDHEN, CDR2 SYDVKM. This CDR3 contains 12 residues. CDR3 region: CASNDRGDTQYF. CDR3 bases: TGTGCCAGCAACGACAGGGGGGATACGCAGTATTTT.